A single sample is the source of the 23 T cell receptor beta chains below, sequenced in a study of T cell clones after liver transplantation. TCRdb keeps only in-frame clones here, not all; method: immunoSEQ multiplex PCR. Here the sample spans some 110,000 clones, roughly nine tenths being singletons. Sequencing was performed on CD4+ T cells from blood, taken 12 months after liver transplant. The receptors originated from a human patient who received a liver transplant. The graft donor may have contributed some T cells.

The CDR3 bases are TGTGCCAGCAGCCTTAGCGGGGATTACACAGATACGCAGTATTTT. Its translation is CASSLSGDYTDTQYF. The chain carries TRBV13 and TRBJ2-3; 8 bases map to TRBD2. Germline-derived CDR1 and CDR2 are PRHDT and FYEKMQ (reference sequence). The trim removed 5 bases at V and 2 bases at J, leaving 6 bases unmatched. CDR3 size: 15 residues.

This chain joins TRBV14 and TRBJ1-2; D unclear. This CDR3 contains 13 residues. The V end was cut by 0 bases, the J end by 5 bases, with 7 bases between. Germline CDR1 and CDR2: SGHDN and FVKESK. The CDR3 DNA reads as TGTGCCAGCAGCCAAGATACGGGTTATGGCTACACCTTC. It yields the protein CASSQDTGYGYTF.

In this sample, this clone turned up a few times. The J gene is TRBJ1-3, the V gene TRBV9, with no clear D. The V and J ends lost 1 base and 0 bases respectively, with 5 bases between them. The CDR3 length is 14 residues. Germline lookup yields CDR1 SGDLS and CDR2 YYNGEE. The CDR3 nucleotides read TGTGCCAGCAGCGTAACCGACTCTGGAAACACCATATATTTT. This encodes CASSVTDSGNTIYF.

The chain couples TRBV11-1 to TRBJ2-7; 10 bases align to TRBD1. From germline, CDR1 is SGHAT and CDR2 FQDESV (reference sequence). The CDR3 loop spans 14 amino acids. V dropped 5 bases and J dropped 3; count of bases not matched to a gene: 4. CDR3 sequence (DNA): TGTGCCAGCAGCCAGACAGGGGGCGACTACGAGCAGTACTTC. This sequence encodes CASSQTGGDYEQYF.

The V and J genes are TRBV5-1 and TRBJ2-7, with D unresolved. CDR1 is SGHRS and CDR2 is YFSETQ in the germline V gene. Deletions cut 1 base from V and 1 base from J, with 9 bases between. The CDR3 is 14 amino acids. CDR3 DNA: TGCGCCAGCAGCTTGAGTGCAGAATCCTACGAGCAGTACTTC. Amino acids: CASSLSAESYEQYF.

J is TRBJ2-5 and V is TRBV11-3, with 7 bases identical to TRBD1. Looked up from germline, CDR1 is SGHNT and CDR2 is YENEEA. V shed 6 bases and J 5 bases; nucleotides not matched to a gene: 18. The length of the CDR3 is 17 residues. CDR3 coding DNA: TGTGCCAGCAGTCGCGATTTCCGGGACAGATGGAGTGAGACCCAGTACTTC. It encodes CASSRDFRDRWSETQYF.

The CDR3, as DNA: TGTGCCAGCAGCCCCAGTGGGAGGACAGATACGCAGTATTTT. Amino acids: CASSPSGRTDTQYF. The chain has TRBV7-3 and TRBJ2-3; a possible D gene is TRBD2 (6 bases). The V end was cut by 5 bases, the J end by 3 bases, with 12 bases between. This CDR3 comprises 14 residues. Germline assignment: CDR1 SGHTA and CDR2 FQGTGA.

CDR3 bases: TGTGCCAGCAGTTACGCCCGGGACATATACTACAATGAGCAGTTCTTC. Protein: CASSYARDIYYNEQFF. The chain couples TRBV6-5 to TRBJ2-1; perhaps TRBD1 as D (6 bases). The CDR3 loop spans 16 amino acids. Germline V lookup: CDR1 MNHEY, CDR2 SVGAGI. The V and J ends lost 2 bases and 3 bases respectively, with 14 bases between them.

The chain is built from TRBV27 and TRBJ2-2; a possible D gene is TRBD1 (7 bases). Deletions cut 5 bases from V and 6 bases from J, with 13 bases between. The CDR3 is 14 residues long. CDR1 and CDR2 from the germline V gene are MNHEY and SMNVEV (reference sequence). The CDR3 reads CASSSRGVAGELFF. Written as DNA, the CDR3 is TGTGCCAGCAGTAGCAGGGGGGTAGCCGGGGAGCTGTTTTTT.

The chain couples TRBV14 to TRBJ2-1, with 8 bases that match TRBD1. Germline V gives CDR1 SGHDN, CDR2 FVKESK. There are 14 residues in the CDR3. The trim removed 7 bases at V and 6 bases at J, leaving 8 bases unmatched. In nucleotides, the CDR3 is TGTGCCAGCACATCCCTAACAGGGGGCAATGAGCAGTTCTTC. It codes for CASTSLTGGNEQFF.

There are a few counts of this clone. This rearrangement joins TRBV30 to TRBJ1-5, with a weak D call TRBD1 (5 bases). Looked up from germline, CDR1 is GTSNPN and CDR2 is SVGIG (reference sequence). Trimming cost V 0 bases and J 7 bases, with 13 bases left between them. This CDR3 spans 14 amino acids. The CDR3 is CAWSVSGGLQPQHF. CDR3 in DNA: TGTGCCTGGAGTGTATCGGGGGGATTACAGCCCCAGCATTTT.

The chain combines TRBV9 with TRBJ2-3; D assignment may be TRBD1 or TRBD2 (6 bases each). CDR3 length: 18 residues. The germline V gene encodes CDR1 SGDLS and CDR2 YYNGEE. Trimming removed 3 bases from V and 2 bases from J, with 22 bases in between. The CDR3 is CASSALGGGLPPTDTQYF. The CDR3 DNA reads TGTGCCAGCAGCGCCCTGGGGGGCGGGCTCCCGCCCACAGATACGCAGTATTTT.

The J gene is TRBJ2-1, the V gene TRBV19, with TRBD2 matching over 9 bases. Germline values: CDR1 LNHDA, CDR2 SQIVND (reference sequence). Trimming removed 3 bases from V and 6 bases from J; junction bases left unmatched: 6. The CDR3 sequence is 15 residues long. The CDR3 sequence is CASSMGLAFVNEQFF. In DNA form, the CDR3 reads TGTGCCAGTAGTATGGGACTAGCCTTTGTCAATGAGCAGTTCTTC.

The chain carries TRBV19 and TRBJ1-6, with 7 bases lining up with TRBD1. V gave up 6 bases and J gave up 6 bases; unmatched junction bases: 5. Germline lookup yields CDR1 LNHDA and CDR2 SQIVND (reference sequence). The CDR3 sequence is 14 residues long. This chain's CDR3 is CASSGDSPNSPLHF. Written as DNA, the CDR3 is TGTGCCAGTAGCGGGGACAGCCCTAATTCACCCCTCCACTTT.

This clone turned up a few times. This chain uses TRBV10-1 with TRBJ2-7, with 7 bases that match TRBD1. The CDR3 loop spans 15 amino acids. V gave up 0 bases and J gave up 3 bases; unmatched junction bases: 5. Germline assignment: CDR1 WNHNN and CDR2 SYGVQD (reference sequence). As DNA, the CDR3 is TGCGCCAGCAGTGAGTCACAGGGGAAGAACTACGAGCAGTACTTC. The encoded protein is CASSESQGKNYEQYF.

The V gene is TRBV19, the J gene TRBJ1-2, with D maybe TRBD1 (5 bases). The CDR3 runs 15 residues. The germline gives CDR1 LNHDA, CDR2 SQIVND (reference sequence). The V gene lost 0 bases and the J gene lost 8 bases, with 16 bases spanning the gap. The CDR3 loop reads CASSIEGRTRLGYTF. Here the CDR3 DNA reads TGTGCCAGTAGTATAGAAGGGAGGACAAGGCTGGGCTACACCTTC.

The chain recombines TRBV28 with TRBJ1-4; the match to TRBD1 covers 8 bases. V shed 4 bases and J 7 bases; nucleotides not matched to a gene: 8. CDR3 size: 15 residues. The germline gives CDR1 MDHEN, CDR2 SYDVKM. The CDR3 sequence is CASSSPGGSSEKLFF. In DNA, the CDR3 is TGTGCCAGCAGTTCCCCAGGGGGCTCGAGTGAAAAACTGTTTTTT.

This clone appeared once. The chain links TRBV5-4 to TRBJ2-1; 13 nucleotides agree with TRBD2. There are 15 residues in the CDR3. The germline V gene has CDR1 SGHNT and CDR2 YYREEE (reference sequence). J gave up 1 base and V 9 bases, and 4 bases lay outside the gene matches. CDR3 amino acids: CAIETSGRSYNEQFF. CDR3 nucleotide sequence: TGTGCCATCGAGACTAGCGGGAGGTCCTACAATGAGCAGTTCTTC.

The CDR3 coding sequence is TGTGCCAGCAGCTTGGAGGACAGGGGAAGGGGCTACGAGCAGTACTTC. Its translation: CASSLEDRGRGYEQYF. The chain recombines TRBV7-2 with TRBJ2-7; 9 nucleotides agree with TRBD1. Trimming took 3 bases from V and 3 from J; bases not matched to a gene: 9. The CDR3 contains 16 residues. Looked up from germline, CDR1 is SGHTA and CDR2 is FQGNSA. The full variable domain, in which reference TRBV7-2 and TRBJ2-7 provide the parts outside the CDR3, is GAGVSQSPSNKVTEKGKDVELRCDPISGHTALYWYRQSLGQGLEFLIYFQGNSAPDKSGLPSDRFSAERTGGSVSTLTIQRTQQEDSAVYLCASSLEDRGRGYEQYFGPGTRLTVT.

The rearrangement joins TRBV5-1 to TRBJ1-1; D call uncertain. Germline V gene sequence: CDR1 SGHRS, CDR2 YFSETQ. Deletions cut 5 bases from V and 0 bases from J, with 8 bases between. The CDR3 is 13 residues long. The CDR3 reads CASRFDMNTEAFF. In DNA form, the CDR3 reads TGCGCCAGCAGATTTGACATGAACACTGAAGCTTTCTTT.

The chain carries TRBV5-1 and TRBJ2-1; D is undetermined. This CDR3 is 15 amino acids long. Deletions cut 5 bases from V and 0 bases from J, with 12 bases between. CDR1 and CDR2 (germline): SGHRS, YFSETQ. The CDR3 bases are TGCGCCAGCAGGGGGTGGCGGAGCTCCTACAATGAGCAGTTCTTC. Translating gives CASRGWRSSYNEQFF.

This chain uses TRBV5-6 with TRBJ2-2; no firm D call. V lost 4 bases and J 9 bases, leaving 13 bases between the germline ends. Germline CDR1 reads SGHDT; CDR2 reads YYEEEE. This CDR3 has 13 amino acids. CDR3 DNA: TGTGCCAGCAGCCGCGCTCGGTTAAGGGAGCTGTTTTTT. Its protein product is CASSRARLRELFF.

This sequence joins TRBV19 and TRBJ1-1, with TRBD1 matching 7 bases. Germline V gives CDR1 LNHDA, CDR2 SQIVND (reference sequence). The V segment lost 0 bases and the J segment 4 bases; nucleotides outside the gene matches: 8. There are 16 residues in the CDR3. CDR3 region: CASSIDLRGPGTEAFF. The CDR3 DNA follows: TGTGCCAGTAGTATAGATCTGAGGGGGCCGGGCACTGAAGCTTTCTTT.